These 15 T cell receptor beta chains share one sample of origin, sequenced in a study of T cells after yellow fever vaccination. MiXCR, applied by TCRdb to the 5' RACE reads, yields one record per CDR3 protein. In the table there are 200,000 to 300,000 distinct CDR3 sequences, roughly 3.5% of which are singletons. The sequenced sample was PBMCs, obtained 15 days after the yellow fever booster vaccination. The receptor set was obtained from a man in his late teens or twenties who received the YFV17D yellow fever vaccine.

As for this clonotype: An end of the junction differs from the germline gene, which may be a read error. The CDR3 reads CAGSQDRGNIQYF. As DNA, the CDR3 is TGCGCCGGCAGCCAAGATCGGGGGAACATTCAGTACTTC. This chain links TRBV4-3 with TRBJ2-4; weak D call: TRBD2 (6 bases). From germline, CDR1 is LGHNA and CDR2 YSLEER. The CDR3 length is 13 residues.

The rearrangement joins TRBV7-2 to TRBJ1-6, with D possibly matching TRBD1 (6 bases). CDR3 length: 14 amino acids. Trimming left V 2 bases short and J 11 bases short, with 13 bases between. Germline values: CDR1 SGHTA, CDR2 FQGNSA. The CDR3 spells CASSLTGGKTPLHF. The CDR3 region has the DNA TGTGCCAGCAGCTTAACGGGGGGCAAGACACCCCTCCACTTT.

This clonotype was observed at least ten times. The rearrangement links TRBV27 to TRBJ1-3, with a weak D call TRBD1 (5 bases). Germline values: CDR1 MNHEY, CDR2 SMNVEV (reference sequence). The germline V and J ends were trimmed by 3 bases and 4 bases, with 13 bases remaining between them. The CDR3 has 15 amino acids. The CDR3 is CASSLKGFSGNTIYF. The CDR3 DNA reads as TGTGCCAGCAGTTTGAAGGGGTTCTCCGGAAACACCATATATTTT.

This clonotype occurred many times. The chain employs TRBV20-1 and TRBJ1-5; tentative D call: TRBD1 (6 bases). The V end was cut by 1 base, the J end by 1 base, with 14 bases between. The length of the CDR3 is 16 residues. Germline V gives CDR1 DFQATT, CDR2 SNEGSKA (reference sequence). CDR3: CSARAINRVSNQPQHF. As DNA, the CDR3 is TGCAGTGCTAGAGCTATAAACAGGGTGAGCAATCAGCCCCAGCATTTT.

The table lists this clonotype with many counts. Written as DNA, the CDR3 is TGTGCCAGCAGTTACTCGGGGACAGGGGTCTCACCCCTCCACTTT. Translated: CASSYSGTGVSPLHF. This rearrangement joins TRBV6-5 to TRBJ1-6; 10 nucleotides line up with TRBD1. This CDR3 is built from 15 residues. Germline lookup yields CDR1 MNHEY and CDR2 SVGAGI. Unmatched junction bases numbered 3, after V lost 0 bases and J lost 10 bases.

This clonotype was counted ten times or more. The genes are TRBV9 and TRBJ1-6, with 7 bases lining up with TRBD1. The CDR3 extends over 15 amino acids. The V and J ends lost 0 bases and 8 bases, in that order; junction bases with no gene match: 5. Germline-derived CDR1 and CDR2 are SGDLS and YYNGEE. Here the CDR3 reads CASSVEPGGDSPLHF. The CDR3 DNA is TGTGCCAGCAGCGTAGAGCCAGGGGGGGATTCACCCCTCCACTTT.

This clonotype was picked up many times. V and J are TRBV7-9 and TRBJ2-7; D uncertain. Germline CDR1 and CDR2: SEHNR and FQNEAQ (reference sequence). The ends were cut back, 5 bases at V and 0 bases at J, with 11 bases in the middle. CDR3 length: 14 amino acids. The CDR3 spells CASSLQLNSYEQYF. The CDR3 DNA is TGTGCCAGCAGCCTTCAATTAAACTCCTACGAGCAGTACTTC. Filled out from reference TRBV7-9 and TRBJ2-7, the complete variable domain reads DTGVSQNPRHKITKRGQNVTFRCDPISEHNRLYWYRQTLGQGPEFLTYFQNEAQLEKSRLLSDRFSAERPKGSFSTLEIQRTEQGDSAMYLCASSLQLNSYEQYFGPGTRLTVT.

The chain joins TRBV4-2 to TRBJ2-2, with D maybe TRBD1 (5 bases). Germline CDR1 reads LGHNA; CDR2 reads YNFKEQ. The CDR3 sequence is 16 residues long. Trimming took 6 bases from V and 7 from J, leaving 21 bases between them. The CDR3 nucleotides read TGTGCCAGCAGACCTGGTAGCAGGGCCGAAGGCGGGGAGCTGTTTTTT. Its translation is CASRPGSRAEGGELFF.

The V and J genes are TRBV11-3 and TRBJ2-7; perhaps D is TRBD1 or TRBD2 (5 bases each). CDR1 is SGHNT, CDR2 YENEEA, per germline. The CDR3 spans 13 residues. V was clipped by 3 bases and J by 6 bases, with 12 bases between them. CDR3 nucleotide sequence: TGTGCCAGCAGCTTCGGCAGGGCGGGCGAGCAGTACTTC. As protein: CASSFGRAGEQYF.

This clonotype has a count of ten or more. The genes are TRBV18 and TRBJ2-1; tentatively, D is TRBD1 (5 bases). Germline CDR1 is KGHSH and CDR2 is LQKENI. V lost 2 bases and J 6 bases, leaving 11 bases between the germline ends. The CDR3 sequence is 14 residues long. The CDR3 nucleotides are TGTGCCAGCTCACCAGGCTACAGGTCCAATGAGCAGTTCTTC. Its translation: CASSPGYRSNEQFF.

Ten or more counts support this clonotype. The CDR3 sequence: CATSASPPGTPLTYNEQFF. In DNA form, the CDR3 reads TGTGCCACCAGTGCAAGTCCCCCCGGGACTCCTCTAACCTACAATGAGCAGTTCTTC. This chain uses TRBV24-1 with TRBJ2-1; the D gene is possibly TRBD2 (6 bases). CDR1 and CDR2 from the germline V gene are KGHDR and SFDVKD. The CDR3 sequence is 19 residues long. The germline V and J ends were trimmed by 5 bases and 2 bases, with 24 bases remaining between them.

This clonotype was seen at least ten times. The gene calls are TRBV28 and TRBJ2-5; D is undetermined. CDR3 length equals 15 residues. V lost 4 bases and J 5 bases, leaving 17 bases between the germline ends. The germline gives CDR1 MDHEN, CDR2 SYDVKM. The CDR3 reads CASSSRARAYETQYF. The CDR3, as DNA: TGTGCCAGCAGTTCACGGGCCCGAGCTTACGAGACCCAGTACTTC.

This clonotype occurred many times. The J gene is TRBJ1-2, the V gene TRBV7-9; 9 nucleotides agree with TRBD1. The CDR3 runs to 14 residues. Losses at the gene ends were 3 bases for V and 4 bases for J; bases not matched to a gene: 3. CDR1 and CDR2 (germline): SEHNR, FQNEAQ (reference sequence). This CDR3 reads CASSFDRGTYGYTF. The CDR3, as DNA: TGTGCCAGCAGCTTTGACAGGGGGACCTATGGCTACACCTTC. The full variable domain, its missing parts supplied by reference TRBV7-9 and TRBJ1-2, is DTGVSQNPRHKITKRGQNVTFRCDPISEHNRLYWYRQTLGQGPEFLTYFQNEAQLEKSRLLSDRFSAERPKGSFSTLEIQRTEQGDSAMYLCASSFDRGTYGYTFGSGTRLTVV.

This clonotype has a count of ten or more. The chain joins TRBV4-1 to TRBJ2-5; possibly TRBD2 for D (7 bases). This CDR3 spans 16 amino acids. V shed 5 bases and J shed 3 bases, with 19 bases lying between them. Germline V gene lookup returns CDR1 MGHRA and CDR2 YSYEKL. The CDR3 sequence is CASSLKLEGGEETQYF. The DNA for the CDR3 is TGCGCCAGCAGCTTGAAGTTGGAGGGGGGGGAAGAGACCCAGTACTTC.

This clonotype was observed at least ten times. The rearrangement links TRBV20-1 to TRBJ1-4; no definite D call. Germline V gene lookup returns CDR1 DFQATT and CDR2 SNEGSKA (reference sequence). Trimming pared 5 bases from V and 3 bases from J, leaving 13 bases between. The CDR3 has 14 residues. The CDR3 region is CSAPPGRANEKLFF. CDR3 DNA sequence: TGCAGTGCTCCCCCGGGGAGGGCTAATGAAAAACTGTTTTTT.